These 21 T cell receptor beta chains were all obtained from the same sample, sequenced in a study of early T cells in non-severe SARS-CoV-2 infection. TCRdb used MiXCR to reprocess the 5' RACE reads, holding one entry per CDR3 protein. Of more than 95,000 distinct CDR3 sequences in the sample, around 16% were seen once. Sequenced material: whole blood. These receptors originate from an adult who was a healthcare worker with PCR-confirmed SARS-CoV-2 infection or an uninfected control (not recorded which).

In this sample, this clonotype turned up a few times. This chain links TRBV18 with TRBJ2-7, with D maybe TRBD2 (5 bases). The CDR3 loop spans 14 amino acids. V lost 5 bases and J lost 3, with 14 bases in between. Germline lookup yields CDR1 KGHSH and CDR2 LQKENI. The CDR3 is CASSTGVGNYEQYF. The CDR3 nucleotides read TGTGCCAGCTCAACCGGGGTGGGTAACTACGAGCAGTACTTC.

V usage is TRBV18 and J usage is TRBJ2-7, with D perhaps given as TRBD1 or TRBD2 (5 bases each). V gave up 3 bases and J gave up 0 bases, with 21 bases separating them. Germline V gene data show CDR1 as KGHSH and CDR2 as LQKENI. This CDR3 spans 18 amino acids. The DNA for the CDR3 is TGTGCCAGCTCACCTTTTTCTCCCGGGACGGCTAACTCCTACGAGCAGTACTTC. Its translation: CASSPFSPGTANSYEQYF.

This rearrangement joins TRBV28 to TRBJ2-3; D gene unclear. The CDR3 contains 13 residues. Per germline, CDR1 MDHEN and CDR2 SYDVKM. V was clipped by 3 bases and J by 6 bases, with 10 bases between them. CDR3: CASSFLVADTQYF. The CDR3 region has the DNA TGTGCCAGCAGTTTTCTAGTGGCCGATACGCAGTATTTT.

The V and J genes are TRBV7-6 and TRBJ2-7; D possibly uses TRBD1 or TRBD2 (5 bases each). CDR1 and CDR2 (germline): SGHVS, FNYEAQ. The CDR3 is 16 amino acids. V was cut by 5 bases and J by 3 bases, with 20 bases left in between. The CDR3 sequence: CASSTRPGTTNYEQYF. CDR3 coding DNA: TGTGCCAGCAGCACCCGTCCCGGGACCACCAACTACGAGCAGTACTTC.

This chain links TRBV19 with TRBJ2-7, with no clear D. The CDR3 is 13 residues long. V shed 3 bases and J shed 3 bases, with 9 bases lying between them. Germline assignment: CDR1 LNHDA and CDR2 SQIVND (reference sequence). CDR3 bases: TGTGCCAGTAGTATGATTGGTTTCTACGAGCAGTACTTC. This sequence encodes CASSMIGFYEQYF.

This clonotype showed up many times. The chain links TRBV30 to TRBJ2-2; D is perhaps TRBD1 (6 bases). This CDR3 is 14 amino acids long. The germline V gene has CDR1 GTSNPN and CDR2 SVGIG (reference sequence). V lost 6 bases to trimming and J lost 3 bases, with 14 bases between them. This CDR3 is CACTSGGDTGELFF. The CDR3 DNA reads TGTGCCTGTACTAGTGGGGGCGACACCGGGGAGCTGTTTTTT.

The CDR3 DNA follows: TGTGCCAGCAGCTTACCCAGATCCGAGCAGTACTTC. It codes for CASSLPRSEQYF. The V call is TRBV11-2, the J call TRBJ2-7, with D uncertain. The V and J ends lost 2 bases and 6 bases respectively, with 8 bases between them. CDR1 and CDR2 from the germline V gene are SGHAT and FQNNGV. CDR3 size: 12 residues.

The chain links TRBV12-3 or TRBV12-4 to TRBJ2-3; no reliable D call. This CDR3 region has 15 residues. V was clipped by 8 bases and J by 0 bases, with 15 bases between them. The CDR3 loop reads CASADGFSSTDTQYF. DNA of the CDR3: TGTGCCAGCGCTGATGGATTTTCTAGCACAGATACGCAGTATTTT.

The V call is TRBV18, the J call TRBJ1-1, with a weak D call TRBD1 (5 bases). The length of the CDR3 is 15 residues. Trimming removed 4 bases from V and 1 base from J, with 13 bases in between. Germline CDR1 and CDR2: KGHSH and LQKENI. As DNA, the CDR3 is TGTGCCAGCTCACTCGCCGGGACGGAGAACACTGAAGCTTTCTTT. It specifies CASSLAGTENTEAFF.

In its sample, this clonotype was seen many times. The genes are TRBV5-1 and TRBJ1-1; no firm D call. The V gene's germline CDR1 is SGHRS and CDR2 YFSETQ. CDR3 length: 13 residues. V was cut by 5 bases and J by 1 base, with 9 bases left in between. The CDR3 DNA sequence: TGCGCCAGCAGAGAGGAGTCGAACACTGAAGCTTTCTTT. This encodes CASREESNTEAFF.

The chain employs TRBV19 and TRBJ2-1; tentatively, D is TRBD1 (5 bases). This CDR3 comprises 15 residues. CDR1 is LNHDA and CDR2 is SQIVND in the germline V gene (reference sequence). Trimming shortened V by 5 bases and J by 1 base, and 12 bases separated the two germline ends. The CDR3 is CASSFRTSSYNEQFF. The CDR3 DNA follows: TGTGCCAGTAGTTTCCGGACATCATCCTACAATGAGCAGTTCTTC.

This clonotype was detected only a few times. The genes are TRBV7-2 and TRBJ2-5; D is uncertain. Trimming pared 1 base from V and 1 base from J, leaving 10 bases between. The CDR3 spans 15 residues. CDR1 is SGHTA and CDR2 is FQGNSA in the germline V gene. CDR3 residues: CASSLVFFGQETQYF. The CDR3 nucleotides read TGTGCCAGCAGCTTAGTTTTTTTTGGCCAAGAGACCCAGTACTTC.

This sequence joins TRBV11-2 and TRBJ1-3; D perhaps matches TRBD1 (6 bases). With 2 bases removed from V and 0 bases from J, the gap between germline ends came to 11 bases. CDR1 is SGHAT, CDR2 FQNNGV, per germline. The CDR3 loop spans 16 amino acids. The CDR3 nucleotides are TGTGCCAGCAGCTTACAGGGGAAGAGCTCTGGAAACACCATATATTTT. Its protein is CASSLQGKSSGNTIYF. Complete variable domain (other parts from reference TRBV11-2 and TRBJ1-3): EAGVAQSPRYKIIEKRQSVAFWCNPISGHATLYWYQQILGQGPKLLIQFQNNGVVDDSQLPKDRFSAERLKGVDSTLKIQPAKLEDSAVYLCASSLQGKSSGNTIYFGEGSWLTVV.

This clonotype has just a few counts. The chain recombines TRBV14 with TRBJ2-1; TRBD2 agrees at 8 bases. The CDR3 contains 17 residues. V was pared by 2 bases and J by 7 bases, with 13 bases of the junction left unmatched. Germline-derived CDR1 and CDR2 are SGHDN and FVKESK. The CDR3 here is CASSQFRAAGVLNEQFF. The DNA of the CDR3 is TGTGCCAGCAGCCAATTCCGGGCAGCGGGAGTGTTAAATGAGCAGTTCTTC. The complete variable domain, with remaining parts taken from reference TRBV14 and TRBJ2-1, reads EAGVTQFPSHSVIEKGQTVTLRCDPISGHDNLYWYRRVMGKEIKFLLHFVKESKQDESGMPNNRFLAERTGGTYSTLKVQPAELEDSGVYFCASSQFRAAGVLNEQFFGPGTRLTVL.

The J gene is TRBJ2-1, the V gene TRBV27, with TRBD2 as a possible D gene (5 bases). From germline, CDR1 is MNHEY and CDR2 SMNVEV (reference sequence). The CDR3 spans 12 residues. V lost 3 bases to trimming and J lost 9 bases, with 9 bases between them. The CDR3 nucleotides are TGTGCCAGCAGTTTGGTGGGAGCTGAGCAGTTCTTC. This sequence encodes CASSLVGAEQFF.

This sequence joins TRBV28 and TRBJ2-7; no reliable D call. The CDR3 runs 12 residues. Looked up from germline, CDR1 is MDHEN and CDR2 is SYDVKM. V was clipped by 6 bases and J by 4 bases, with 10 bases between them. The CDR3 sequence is CASSTNRYEQYF. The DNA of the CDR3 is TGTGCCAGCAGCACAAACCGATACGAGCAGTACTTC.

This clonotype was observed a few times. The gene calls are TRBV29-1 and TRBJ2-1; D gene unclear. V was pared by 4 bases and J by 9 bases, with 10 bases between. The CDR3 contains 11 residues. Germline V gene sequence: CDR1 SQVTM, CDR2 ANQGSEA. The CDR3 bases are TGCAGCGTTGGTATTGTGGGTGAGCAGTTCTTC. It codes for CSVGIVGEQFF.

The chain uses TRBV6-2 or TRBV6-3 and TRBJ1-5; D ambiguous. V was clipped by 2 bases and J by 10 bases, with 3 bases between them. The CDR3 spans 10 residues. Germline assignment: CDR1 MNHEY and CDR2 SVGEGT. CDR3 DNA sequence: TGTGCCAGCAGTTACCCCCCCCAGCATTTT. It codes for CASSYPPQHF.

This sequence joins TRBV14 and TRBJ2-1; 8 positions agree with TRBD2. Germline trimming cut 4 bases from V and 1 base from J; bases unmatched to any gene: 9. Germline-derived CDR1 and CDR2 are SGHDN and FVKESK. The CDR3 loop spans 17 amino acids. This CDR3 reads CASSRFPGTSSYNEQFF. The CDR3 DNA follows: TGTGCCAGCAGCCGGTTCCCCGGGACTAGTTCCTACAATGAGCAGTTCTTC. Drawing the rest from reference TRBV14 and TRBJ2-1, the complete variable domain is EAGVTQFPSHSVIEKGQTVTLRCDPISGHDNLYWYRRVMGKEIKFLLHFVKESKQDESGMPNNRFLAERTGGTYSTLKVQPAELEDSGVYFCASSRFPGTSSYNEQFFGPGTRLTVL.

CDR3 nucleotide sequence: TGTGCTAGTGGTTTGGTACTTTTTGGCATCGGGAGAGGCAATCAGCCCCAGCATTTT. It encodes CASGLVLFGIGRGNQPQHF. The J gene is TRBJ1-5, the V gene TRBV12-5, with D unresolved. Deletions cut 0 bases from V and 2 bases from J, with 20 bases between. The CDR3 sequence is 19 residues long. Germline CDR1 reads LGHNT; CDR2 reads FRNRAP.

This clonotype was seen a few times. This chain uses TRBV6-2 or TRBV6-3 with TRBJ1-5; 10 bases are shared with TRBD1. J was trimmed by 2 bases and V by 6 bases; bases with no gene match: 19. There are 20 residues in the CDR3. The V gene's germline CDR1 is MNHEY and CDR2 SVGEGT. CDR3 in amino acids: CASSHTRDRGQIMGNQPQHF. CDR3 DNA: TGTGCCAGCAGCCATACCCGGGACAGGGGCCAGATCATGGGCAATCAGCCCCAGCATTTT.